This TCR beta chain was captured in a study of graft-versus-host responses after intestinal transplantation (dated by TCRdb to about 2021). Describing the broader study: The transplants that recipients received were multivisceral, liver-intestinal, or isolated intestinal. Anti-thymocyte globulin induction was given to all recipients, followed by maintenance tacrolimus and steroids for two to four years. After intestinal transplantation, graft-versus-host and host-versus-graft alloreactive T cell clones in the graft, circulation and bone marrow were tracked using bulk TCR-beta CDR3 sequencing. To identify alloreactive clones, pre-transplant mixed lymphocyte reaction products were sequenced and compared with unstimulated pre-transplant donor and recipient T cells. The cohort enrolled about two dozen intestinal transplant recipients, one of whom was a retransplant, and a few patients without pretransplant specimens were excluded. A peak of at least 4% donor T cells among recipient peripheral blood mononuclear cells was the definition used for donor T cell macrochimerism. Rather than going through the commercial service, samples from three later patients were sequenced in-house on an Illumina MiSeq and processed with MiXCR.

The germline V gene (reference sequence) supplies CDR1 SGHKS and CDR2 YYEKEE. The junction shows trimming of 0 bases on V and 5 bases on J, plus 17 bases between the germline ends. The CDR3 numbers 16 residues from cysteine through phenylalanine. Only the CDR3 DNA is retained, 48 bases long and in frame from the first base. The intended sense of this specimen's time point label: cells obtained before transplantation from donor or recipient. CD3+CD4+ and CD3+CD8+ populations were FACS-sorted from unstimulated pre-transplant donor and recipient cells taken from spleen or lymph nodes. The library was built by means of the immunoSEQ multiplex PCR assay. For most patients, genomic DNA was isolated using the Qiagen DNeasy Blood and Tissue Kit and was shipped frozen to Adaptive Biotechnologies for TCR sequencing. For most patients, high-throughput TCR-beta CDR3 sequencing of genomic DNA was performed by Adaptive Biotechnologies. For the original study's pipeline: TCR sequencing data for approximately 17 patients were retrieved from Adaptive's ImmunoSEQ software; three other patients were processed with MiXCR and VDJtools. To correct CD4 versus CD8 sorting errors, sequences present in both subsets at a frequency ratio below 5:1 were removed. CDR3 nucleotide sequences shared by donor and recipient were removed because the origin of these sequences could not be assigned. At least 2-fold expansion over unstimulated cells and a minimum CFSE-low frequency of 0.002% (template counts) or 0.001% (read counts) were required for clones to be classified as alloreactive. A clone was considered mappable if detected in the sequenced pre-transplant spleen, lymph node, or MLR CFSE-low populations of the donor or recipient. Cumulative frequency of alloreactive clones was calculated as a percentage of all sequences weighted by copy number. TCRdb took over this immuneACCESS table, retaining in-frame rearrangements with V and J assigned. Such tables are incomplete; in checked studies, under half of the missing clones stem from an unresolved V gene, and the remainder is unexplained. V and J calls and clone size follow that table, whereas D and trimming were derived from the DNA. In all, the sample holds 100,000 or so clones, and roughly 90% of those were seen once. The ten largest clones represent around 0.15% of the sample.

Broad study findings and their caveats: Patients with donor T cell macrochimerism had high GvH to HvG T cell clonal ratios in their allografts. The conclusions were limited by the relatively low number and heterogeneity of the intestinal transplant patients. GvH clones were detected in recipient bone marrow, and some appeared earlier in ileal mucosa or blood, consistent with an intestinal mucosal origin. Peak levels of circulating GvH clones were associated with declines in HvG clones early after transplant.

In the case of this clone: This clone's antigen is unknown. Base-call qualities are not available, and no considerably larger clone is one nucleotide away.

The TCR originated in a human donor who received an intestinal transplant. The sequence is built from TRBV5-5 and TRBJ1-1; the D gene is perhaps TRBD1, from 6 matching bases. Sequences were derived from unstimulated CD4+ T cells sorted from spleen or lymph node cells, sampled before intestinal transplant. In nucleotide form, the sequence is TGTGCCAGCAGCTTGGTGGGTCGGGGGGGGCGAACTGAAGCTTTCTTT. The resulting protein is CASSLVGRGGRTEAFF. The CDR3 plus the reference TRBV5-5 and TRBJ1-1 genes for the other parts give the full variable domain: DAGVTQSPTHLIKTRGQQVTLRCSPISGHKSVSWYQQVLGQGPQFIFQYYEKEERGRGNFPDRFSARQFPNYSSELNVNALLLGDSALYLCASSLVGRGGRTEAFFGQGTRLTVV.